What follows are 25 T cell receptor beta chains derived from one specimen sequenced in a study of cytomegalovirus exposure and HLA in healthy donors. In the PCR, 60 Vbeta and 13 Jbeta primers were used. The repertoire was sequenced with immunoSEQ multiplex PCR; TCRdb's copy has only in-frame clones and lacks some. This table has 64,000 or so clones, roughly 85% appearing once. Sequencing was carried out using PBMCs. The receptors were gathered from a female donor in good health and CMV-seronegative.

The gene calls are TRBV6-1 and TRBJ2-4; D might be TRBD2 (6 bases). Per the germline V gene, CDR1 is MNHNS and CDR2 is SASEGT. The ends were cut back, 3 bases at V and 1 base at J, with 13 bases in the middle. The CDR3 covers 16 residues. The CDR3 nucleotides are TGTGCCAGCAGTGACGGGACGGGAGTCGCCAAAAACATTCAGTACTTC. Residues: CASSDGTGVAKNIQYF.

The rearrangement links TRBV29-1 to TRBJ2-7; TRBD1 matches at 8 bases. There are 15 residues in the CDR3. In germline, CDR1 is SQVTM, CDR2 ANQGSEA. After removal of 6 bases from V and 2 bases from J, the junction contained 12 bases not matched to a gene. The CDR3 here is CSVVGDRPSAYEQYF. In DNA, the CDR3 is TGCAGCGTCGTTGGGGACAGGCCTTCTGCCTACGAGCAGTACTTC.

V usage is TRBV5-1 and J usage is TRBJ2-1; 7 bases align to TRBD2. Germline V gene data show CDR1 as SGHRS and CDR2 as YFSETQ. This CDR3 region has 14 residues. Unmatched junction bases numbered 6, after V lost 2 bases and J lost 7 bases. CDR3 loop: CASSFWTRGNEQFF. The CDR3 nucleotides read TGCGCCAGCAGCTTCTGGACTAGGGGAAATGAGCAGTTCTTC.

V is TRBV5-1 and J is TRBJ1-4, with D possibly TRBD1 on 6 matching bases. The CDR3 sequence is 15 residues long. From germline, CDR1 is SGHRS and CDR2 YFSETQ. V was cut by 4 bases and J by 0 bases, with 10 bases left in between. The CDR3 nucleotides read TGCGCCAGCAGCCTGGACAGTGCAACTAATGAAAAACTGTTTTTT. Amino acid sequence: CASSLDSATNEKLFF.

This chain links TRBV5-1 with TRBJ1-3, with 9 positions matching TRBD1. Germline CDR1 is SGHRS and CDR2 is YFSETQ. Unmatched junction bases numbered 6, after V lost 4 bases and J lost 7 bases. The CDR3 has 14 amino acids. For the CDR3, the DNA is TGCGCCAGCAGCGAAAACAGGGGGCCTAACACCATATATTTT. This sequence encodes CASSENRGPNTIYF. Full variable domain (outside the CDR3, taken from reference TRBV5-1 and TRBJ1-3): KAGVTQTPRYLIKTRGQQVTLSCSPISGHRSVSWYQQTPGQGLQFLFEYFSETQRNKGNFPGRFSGRQFSNSRSEMNVSTLELGDSALYLCASSENRGPNTIYFGEGSWLTVV.

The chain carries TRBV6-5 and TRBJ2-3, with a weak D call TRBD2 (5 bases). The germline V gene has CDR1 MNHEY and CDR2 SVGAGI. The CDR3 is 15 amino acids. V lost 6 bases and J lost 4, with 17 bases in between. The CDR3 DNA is TGTGCCAGCAGCCTTACTAGTGGGCCCCCAGATACGCAGTATTTT. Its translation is CASSLTSGPPDTQYF.

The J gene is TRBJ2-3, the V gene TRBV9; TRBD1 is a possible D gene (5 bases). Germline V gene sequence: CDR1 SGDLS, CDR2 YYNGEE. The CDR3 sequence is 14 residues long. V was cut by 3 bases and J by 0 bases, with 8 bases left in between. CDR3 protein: CASSGGSSTDTQYF. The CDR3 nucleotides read TGTGCCAGCAGCGGGGGCTCTAGCACAGATACGCAGTATTTT.

The DNA of the CDR3 is TGTGCCCTCCATCCGGGACACAGACCGGCGGATACGCAGTATTTT. This sequence encodes CALHPGHRPADTQYF. The chain joins TRBV30 to TRBJ2-3, with D perhaps TRBD1 (6 bases). The CDR3 is made up of 15 amino acids. V gave up 8 bases and J gave up 6 bases, with 24 bases separating them. Germline CDR1 is GTSNPN and CDR2 is SVGIG (reference sequence).

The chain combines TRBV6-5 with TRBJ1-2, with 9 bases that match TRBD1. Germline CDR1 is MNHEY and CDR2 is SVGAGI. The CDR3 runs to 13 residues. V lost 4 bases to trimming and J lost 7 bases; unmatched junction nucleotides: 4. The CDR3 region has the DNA TGTGCCAGCAGTTGGACAGGGGATTTTGGCTACACCTTC. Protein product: CASSWTGDFGYTF.

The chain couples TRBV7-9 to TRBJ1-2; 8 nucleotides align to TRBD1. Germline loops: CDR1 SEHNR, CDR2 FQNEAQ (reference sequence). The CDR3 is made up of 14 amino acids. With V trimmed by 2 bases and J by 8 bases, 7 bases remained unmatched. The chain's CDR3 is CASSLTTGGEGYTF. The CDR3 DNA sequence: TGTGCCAGCAGCTTAACTACAGGGGGGGAAGGCTACACCTTC.

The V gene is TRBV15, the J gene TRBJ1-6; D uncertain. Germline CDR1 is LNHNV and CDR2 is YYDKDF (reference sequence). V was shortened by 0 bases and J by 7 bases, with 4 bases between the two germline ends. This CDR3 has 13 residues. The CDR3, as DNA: TGTGCCACCAGCAGAGACGAGAATTCACCCCTCCACTTT. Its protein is CATSRDENSPLHF.

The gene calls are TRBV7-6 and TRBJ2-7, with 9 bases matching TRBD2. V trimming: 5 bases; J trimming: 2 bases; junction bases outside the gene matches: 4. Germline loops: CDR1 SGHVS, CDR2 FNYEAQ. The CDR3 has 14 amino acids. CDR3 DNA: TGTGCCAGCAGCCGGACTAGCGAGGCCTACGAGCAGTACTTC. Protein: CASSRTSEAYEQYF. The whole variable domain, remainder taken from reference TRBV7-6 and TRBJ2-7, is GAGVSQSPRYKVTKRGQDVALRCDPISGHVSLYWYRQALGQGPEFLTYFNYEAQQDKSGLPNDRFSAERPEGSISTLTIQRTEQRDSAMYRCASSRTSEAYEQYFGPGTRLTVT.

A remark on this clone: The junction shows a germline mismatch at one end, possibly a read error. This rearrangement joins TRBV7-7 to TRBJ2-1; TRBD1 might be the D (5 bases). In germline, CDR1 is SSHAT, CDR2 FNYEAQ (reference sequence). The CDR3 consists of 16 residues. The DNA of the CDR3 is TGTGCTAGCAGCAAAGCAGGGCCCCGAACTAACAATGAGCAGTTCTTC. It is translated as CASSKAGPRTNNEQFF.

Written as DNA, the CDR3 is TGCGCCAGCAGTGAGCCGGGGGAGGCCCGGGGTGCTGAAGCTTTCTTT. Encoded protein: CASSEPGEARGAEAFF. The chain links TRBV10-2 to TRBJ1-1; maybe TRBD1 (5 bases). Germline lookup yields CDR1 WSHSY and CDR2 SAAADI. V lost 2 bases to trimming and J lost 6 bases, with 19 bases between them. The CDR3 runs to 16 residues.

The CDR3 here is CASSSRTGTSGNTIYF. CDR3 coding DNA: TGCGCCAGCAGCTCGAGGACAGGAACCTCTGGAAACACCATATATTTT. This rearrangement joins TRBV5-1 to TRBJ1-3; TRBD1 matches at 7 bases. Trimming cost V 3 bases and J 0 bases; bases outside gene matches: 6. This CDR3 is built from 16 residues. Germline values: CDR1 SGHRS, CDR2 YFSETQ.

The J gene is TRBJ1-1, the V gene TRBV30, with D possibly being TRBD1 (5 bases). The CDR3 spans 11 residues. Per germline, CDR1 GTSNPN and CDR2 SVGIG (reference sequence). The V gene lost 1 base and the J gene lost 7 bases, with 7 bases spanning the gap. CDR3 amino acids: CAWSGGLEAFF. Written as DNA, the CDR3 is TGTGCCTGGAGTGGGGGACTTGAAGCTTTCTTT.

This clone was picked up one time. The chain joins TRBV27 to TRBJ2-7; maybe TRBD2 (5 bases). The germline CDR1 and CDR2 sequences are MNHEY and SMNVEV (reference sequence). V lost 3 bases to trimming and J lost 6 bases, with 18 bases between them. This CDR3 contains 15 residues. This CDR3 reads CASSLSVRVGVEQYF. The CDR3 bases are TGTGCCAGCAGTTTGTCCGTGCGGGTCGGAGTCGAGCAGTACTTC.

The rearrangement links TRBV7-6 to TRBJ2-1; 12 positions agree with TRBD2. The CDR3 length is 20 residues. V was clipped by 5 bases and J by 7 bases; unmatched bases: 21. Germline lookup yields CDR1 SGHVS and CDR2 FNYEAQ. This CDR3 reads CASSRFDTTSGSTVGNEQFF. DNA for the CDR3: TGTGCCAGCAGCCGATTTGATACGACTAGCGGGAGTACGGTCGGGAATGAGCAGTTCTTC.

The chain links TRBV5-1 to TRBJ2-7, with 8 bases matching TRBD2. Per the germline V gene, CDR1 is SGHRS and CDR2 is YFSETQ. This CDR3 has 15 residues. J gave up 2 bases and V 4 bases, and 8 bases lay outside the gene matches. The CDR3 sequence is CASSTRSGSTYEQYF. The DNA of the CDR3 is TGCGCCAGCAGCACCCGCAGCGGGAGTACCTACGAGCAGTACTTC.

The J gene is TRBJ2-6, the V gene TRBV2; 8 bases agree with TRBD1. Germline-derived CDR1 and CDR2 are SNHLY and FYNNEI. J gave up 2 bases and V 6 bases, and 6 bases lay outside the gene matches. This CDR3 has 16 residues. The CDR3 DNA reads TGTGCCAGCAGCCGGGACAGGTACACTGGGGCCAACGTCCTGACTTTC. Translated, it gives CASSRDRYTGANVLTF. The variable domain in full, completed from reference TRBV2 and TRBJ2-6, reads EPEVTQTPSHQVTQMGQEVILRCVPISNHLYFYWYRQILGQKVEFLVSFYNNEISEKSEIFDDQFSVERPDGSNFTLKIRSTKLEDSAMYFCASSRDRYTGANVLTFGAGSRLTVL.

The CDR3 nucleotides read TGTGCCAGCAGCGTACAGGTAGCGGATCAAGAGACCCAGTACTTC. Translating it yields CASSVQVADQETQYF. This chain uses TRBV9 with TRBJ2-5; TRBD2 is a possible D gene (6 bases). CDR1 and CDR2 (germline): SGDLS, YYNGEE. V lost 1 base and J lost 2, with 12 bases in between. The CDR3 length is 15 residues.

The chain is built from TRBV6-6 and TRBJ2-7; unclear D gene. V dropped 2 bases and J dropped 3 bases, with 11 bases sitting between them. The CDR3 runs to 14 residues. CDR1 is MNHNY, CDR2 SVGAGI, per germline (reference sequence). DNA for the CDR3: TGTGCCAGCAGTTACATCGCCGCGATCTACGAGCAGTACTTC. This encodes CASSYIAAIYEQYF.

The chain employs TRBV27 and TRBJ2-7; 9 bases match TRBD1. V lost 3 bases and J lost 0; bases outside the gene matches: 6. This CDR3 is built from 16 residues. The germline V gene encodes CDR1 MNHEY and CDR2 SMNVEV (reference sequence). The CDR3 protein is CASSFLQGADSYEQYF. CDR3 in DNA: TGTGCCAGCAGTTTTCTACAGGGGGCCGACTCCTACGAGCAGTACTTC.

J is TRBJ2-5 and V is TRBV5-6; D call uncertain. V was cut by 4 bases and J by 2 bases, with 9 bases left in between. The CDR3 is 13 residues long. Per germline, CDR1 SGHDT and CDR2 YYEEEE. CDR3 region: CASSQTLQETQYF. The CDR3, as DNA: TGTGCCAGCAGCCAGACACTGCAAGAGACCCAGTACTTC.

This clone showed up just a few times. The CDR3 here is CASSEDGRATDTQYF. For the CDR3, the DNA is TGTGCCAGCAGTGAAGACGGGAGGGCCACAGATACGCAGTATTTT. V gene TRBV6-4 combines with J gene TRBJ2-3, with TRBD2 identical over 8 bases. The CDR3 extends over 15 amino acids. The germline CDR1 and CDR2 sequences are MRHNA and SNTAGT. Losses at the gene ends were 3 bases for V and 2 bases for J; bases not matched to a gene: 4.